The TCR beta chain described here comes from a study of Ad26.COV2.S vaccination and SARS-CoV-2 variants. Study context: Ad26.COV2.S shots went into the muscle once or twice, 56 days apart. Overall study results and limits: Measurement of non-spike TCR breadth gave similar results in vaccine and placebo recipients.

Treatment described: some 20 received Ad26.COV2.S at low or high dose, single or two shots; about 5 received placebo; per-sample allocation not given. Following the first vaccine or placebo injection, samples were taken on day 63. The table came from immunoSEQ multiplex PCR; TCRdb's copy has only in-frame clones and leaves some out. The repertoire holds around 450,000 clones, with approximately 88% as singletons. A remark on this clone: Antigen: not known.

Sequenced material: peripheral blood, taken in a trial of Ad26.COV2.S vaccine versus placebo. The TCR was taken from a person aged 18-60 years who received the Ad26.COV2.S COVID-19 vaccine or a placebo.

CDR3 amino acids: CASRGMRGLGYGYTF. CDR3 in DNA: TGTGCCAGCCGAGGGATGAGGGGGCTCGGCTATGGCTACACCTTC. This sequence joins TRBV6-5 and TRBJ1-2, with 7 bases aligning to TRBD1. V gave up 8 bases and J gave up 4 bases; unmatched junction bases: 13. Germline CDR1 and CDR2: MNHEY and SVGAGI. This CDR3 has 15 amino acids.